The rows below give T cell receptor beta chains drawn from one sample of a study of STAT3 mutations in large granular lymphocyte leukemia. Profiling relied on immunoSEQ multiplex PCR, and the TCRdb table lists in-frame clones only, not all of them. The data hold 12,000 or so clones, with about 75% observed a single time. The material sequenced was peripheral blood mononuclear cells. All receptors come from a man aged 55 to 70 with T-cell large granular lymphocyte leukemia. Some clones in this sample may be carry-over from other donors' samples. Each CDR3 is given with its conserved first and last residue. The D gene is left open where the match is weak. Expanded clones are given a class, and other clones once, few, many or no size at all.

>TRBV19|-|TRBJ2-6|-
TGTGCCAGTAAAAGGGGACGATTATCCGGGGCCAACGTCCTGACTTTC
CASKRGRLSGANVLTF
>TRBV10-3|-|TRBJ2-5|TRBD2
TGTGCCATCAGTGTTGCGGGAGGCCCCCGAGAGACCCAGTACTTC
CAISVAGGPRETQYF
>TRBV20-1|once|TRBJ2-7|TRBD1
TGCAGTGCCAGACAGGGGAGGGAGCAGTACTTC
CSARQGREQYF
>TRBV7-2|few|TRBJ2-7|-
TGTGCCAGCAGCTCCTCGACCGGACGCTACGAGCAGTACTTC
CASSSSTGRYEQYF
>TRBV7-2|-|TRBJ2-4|-
TGTGCCAGCAGCTTGGACCACGTCGACATTCAGTACTTC
CASSLDHVDIQYF
>TRBV20-1|few|TRBJ2-1|-
TGCAGTGCTAGCGACAATGAGCAGTTCTTC
CSASDNEQFF
>TRBV18|-|TRBJ1-1|-
TGTGCCAGCTCGCCCCAAGAGAACACTGAAGCTTTCTTT
CASSPQENTEAFF
>TRBV14|-|TRBJ2-3|-
TGTGCCAGCAGCCAAGAGACTCGGGGGACGCAGTATTTT
CASSQETRGTQYF
>TRBV30|-|TRBJ2-5|-
TGTGCCTGGAGTTCACCGGGGAGGCAGGAGACCCAGTACTTC
CAWSSPGRQETQYF
>TRBV5-1|-|TRBJ1-5|-
TGCGCCAGCAGCGATGCAGGGGAATCGAATCAGCCCCAGCATTTT
CASSDAGESNQPQHF
>TRBV29-1|-|TRBJ1-2|-
TGCAGCGTTGAAGGCACAGCCGAAACTAACTATGGCTACACCTTC
CSVEGTAETNYGYTF
>TRBV6-1|few|TRBJ2-3|TRBD1
TGTGCCAGCAGAGAATCGGACCGAGACAGGGGCGCAGATACGCAGTATTTT
CASRESDRDRGADTQYF
>TRBV5-1|-|TRBJ2-1|-
TGCGCCAGCAGCACGCGACCCGCTGAAAACAATGAGCAGTTCTTC
CASSTRPAENNEQFF
>TRBV6-1|-|TRBJ2-7|TRBD2
TGTGCCAGCACAGTTAGCGGGAGTGGTGAGCAGTACTTC
CASTVSGSGEQYF
>TRBV5-1|-|TRBJ1-1|-
TGCGCCAGCAGCTTCAATGGATTCAGGGAGAGGACTGAAGCTTTCTTT
CASSFNGFRERTEAFF
>TRBV4-1|-|TRBJ1-1|-
TGCGCCAGCAGCCAAGTTGCCTCAGGAGACACTGAAGCTTTCTTT
CASSQVASGDTEAFF
>TRBV10-3|-|TRBJ2-1|TRBD2
TGTGCCATCAGTAGCGGGAGGGCCTACAATGAGCAGTTCTTC
CAISSGRAYNEQFF
>TRBV30|-|TRBJ2-7|-
TGTGCCTGGGCCTTGGACACCAGCTACGAGCAGTACTTC
CAWALDTSYEQYF
>TRBV27|-|TRBJ2-6|-
TGTGCCAGCAGTTTATGGCCTGGGGCCAACGTCCTGACTTTC
CASSLWPGANVLTF
>TRBV5-1|-|TRBJ2-3|-
TGCGCCAGCAGCTTGGCAGGACAAAGCACAGATACGCAGTATTTT
CASSLAGQSTDTQYF
>TRBV10-3|once|TRBJ2-5|TRBD2
TGTGCCATCAGTGCCGTGATCGGGACTAGCGGGAGTATCGGGCAAGAGACCCAGTACTTC
CAISAVIGTSGSIGQETQYF
>TRBV4-2|-|TRBJ1-5|-
TGTGCCAGCAGCCAAGACATGGGGCCCAATCAGCCCCAGCATTTT
CASSQDMGPNQPQHF